This T cell receptor (beta chain) was recorded in a study of T cell repertoires in cytomegalovirus infection. About the study: The authors relied on CMV epitopes, both recently identified HLA-C-restricted and well-studied HLA-B-restricted. From public TCR beta signatures came an indication of both CMV infection and matching HLA type. Study-wide points: Summed frequency of public TCR beta families distinguished CMV carriers with the relevant HLA.

As regards this clonotype: Its specificity is not known.

Trimming removed 3 bases at V and 8 bases at J, with 5 bases between. The germline V gene encodes CDR1 KGHSY and CDR2 FQNENV. This CDR3 is built from 11 residues. TCRdb fed the reads into MiXCR, producing one record per CDR3 protein. The profile shows about 900,000 distinct CDR3 sequences, roughly 30% of them singletons. V and J are TRBV16 and TRBJ1-5; D gene ambiguous. The origin of this receptor is a human donor in good health (CMV status not recorded). Some clones in this sample may be carry-over from other donors' samples. Sequences were derived from cultured CD8+ T cells from PBMCs, sampled from culture after CMV antigen stimulation. CDR3 loop: CASSHNEPQHF. The CDR3, as DNA: TGTGCCAGCAGCCATAATGAGCCCCAGCATTTT.